A selection of T cell receptor beta chains follows, all from one sample in a study of blood T cell repertoires in COVID-19. Using immunoSEQ multiplex PCR, the repertoire was profiled, and TCRdb retains in-frame clones only, with some absent. This sample has hundreds of thousands of clones, with about 80% found just once. Sequencing used peripheral blood. These receptors came from a woman of 80 years or more with acute or convalescent COVID-19. Both conserved end residues are part of each CDR3. The D gene is left open where the match is weak. Clone size appears in some rows only: once, few, many, or a class for an expanded clone.

CDR3 protein,CDR3 DNA,D gene,V gene,clone size,J gene
CASRGQTPNEQFF,TGTGCCAGCCGTGGACAGACCCCCAATGAGCAGTTCTTC,.,TRBV7-9,.,TRBJ2-1
CASRWTGAPYEQYF,TGTGCCAGCAGGTGGACGGGAGCACCCTACGAGCAGTACTTC,.,TRBV27,.,TRBJ2-7
CASRQSAGGTDTQYF,TGTGCCAGCAGGCAATCGGCGGGAGGCACAGATACGCAGTATTTT,TRBD2,TRBV14,.,TRBJ2-3
CASRRGSTDTQYF,TGTGCCAGCCGAAGGGGGAGCACAGATACGCAGTATTTT,.,TRBV19,.,TRBJ2-3
CASSRRWLANYGYTF,TGTGCCAGCAGCCGTCGGTGGCTAGCTAACTATGGCTACACCTTC,.,TRBV5-6,.,TRBJ1-2
CASSRGQGASYEQYF,TGTGCCAGCAGCAGGGGACAGGGGGCCTCCTACGAGCAGTACTTC,TRBD1,TRBV7-2,.,TRBJ2-7
CASSQDVSGIYNEQFF,TGTGCCAGCAGCCAAGATGTTAGCGGGATCTACAATGAGCAGTTCTTC,TRBD2,TRBV3-1/TRBV3-2,few,TRBJ2-1
CASSQASGRPYNEQFF,TGCGCCAGCAGCCAGGCTAGCGGGAGGCCCTACAATGAGCAGTTCTTC,TRBD2,TRBV4-1,.,TRBJ2-1
CASSLGTVYNEKLFF,TGCGCCAGCAGCTTGGGAACAGTTTATAATGAAAAACTGTTTTTT,.,TRBV5-1,.,TRBJ1-4
CSASIVFGGSTDTQYF,TGCAGTGCTAGTATTGTTTTCGGGGGGAGCACAGATACGCAGTATTTT,TRBD2,TRBV20-1,few,TRBJ2-3
CASSFRNREGGYTF,TGTGCCAGCAGCTTTAGGAACAGGGAGGGAGGCTACACCTTC,.,TRBV7-2,few,TRBJ1-2
CASSTGFVSGANVLTF,TGTGCCAGTAGCACAGGGTTCGTTTCTGGGGCCAACGTCCTGACTTTC,.,TRBV7-9,.,TRBJ2-6
CASSLARLAGKVDTQYF,TGCGCCAGCAGCTTGGCCAGACTAGCGGGGAAGGTGGATACGCAGTATTTT,TRBD2,TRBV5-1,.,TRBJ2-3
CASSQDTGSYEQYF,TGTGCCAGCAGCCAAGATACGGGATCCTACGAGCAGTACTTC,.,TRBV3-1/TRBV3-2,once,TRBJ2-7
CASSYGTARTDTQYF,TGTGCCAGCAGTTACGGGACAGCCCGCACAGATACGCAGTATTTT,TRBD1,TRBV6-5,.,TRBJ2-3
CARTQGAGGAYEQYF,TGTGCCAGGACTCAGGGAGCGGGAGGGGCCTACGAGCAGTACTTC,TRBD2,TRBV2,.,TRBJ2-7
CASSLRTGVGYEQYF,TGTGCCAGCAGTCTGCGGACAGGGGTGGGCTACGAGCAGTACTTC,TRBD1,TRBV2,.,TRBJ2-7
CASSYSAGGNSPLHF,TGTGCCAGCAGTTACTCGGCTGGAGGTAATTCACCCCTCCACTTT,.,TRBV6-5,once,TRBJ1-6
CASSTPGGVNEKLFF,TGTGCCAGCAGTACCCCCGGGGGGGTCAATGAAAAACTGTTTTTT,.,TRBV25-1,.,TRBJ1-4